A single sample gave rise to the 8 T cell receptor beta chains below, sequenced in a study of cytomegalovirus exposure and HLA in healthy donors. Primers: 60 Vbeta forward and 13 Jbeta reverse. Repertoires were generated with immunoSEQ multiplex PCR, while TCRdb's copy carries only in-frame clones and drops some. The sample comprises 30,000 to 40,000 clones, roughly 60% of which are singletons, and roughly 22% rests with the top ten. Input material: PBMCs. The receptors derive from a man in his forties or fifties in good health and CMV-seropositive.

V usage is TRBV6-5 and J usage is TRBJ2-2; 12 bases are a match to TRBD2. Germline assignment: CDR1 MNHEY and CDR2 SVGAGI. The CDR3 has 16 amino acids. With 2 bases clipped from V and 4 bases from J, the junction kept 2 bases outside the gene matches. The CDR3 loop is CASSYLAGGGTGELFF. In DNA form, the CDR3 reads TGTGCCAGCAGTTACCTAGCGGGAGGGGGCACCGGGGAGCTGTTTTTT.

V is TRBV19 and J is TRBJ2-3, with 7 bases lining up with TRBD2. The germline gives CDR1 LNHDA, CDR2 SQIVND (reference sequence). The junction had 5 bases not matched to a gene; V was cut back by 7 bases and J by 7 bases. This CDR3 has 12 amino acids. This CDR3 is CASNTGGHTQYF. The CDR3 DNA sequence: TGTGCCAGTAATACGGGGGGACATACGCAGTATTTT. Variable domain in full (rest from reference TRBV19 and TRBJ2-3): DGGITQSPKYLFRKEGQNVTLSCEQNLNHDAMYWYRQDPGQGLRLIYYSQIVNDFQKGDIAEGYSVSREKKESFPLTVTSAQKNPTAFYLCASNTGGHTQYFGPGTRLTVL.

The chain links TRBV5-1 to TRBJ2-7; 11 bases match TRBD1. Trimming at V came to 7 bases and at J to 2 bases, leaving 5 bases not matched to a gene. The CDR3 length is 14 residues. CDR1 SGHRS and CDR2 YFSETQ come from the germline V gene. CDR3 protein: CASRVGQGAYEQYF. The CDR3 DNA follows: TGCGCCAGCCGAGTGGGACAGGGGGCCTACGAGCAGTACTTC.

This sequence joins TRBV5-1 and TRBJ2-7, with 10 bases fitting TRBD2. J was trimmed by 6 bases and V by 5 bases; bases with no gene match: 8. This CDR3 region has 14 residues. CDR1 and CDR2 (germline): SGHRS, YFSETQ. DNA for the CDR3: TGCGCCAGCAGGCAGACTAGCGGGTTTACCGAGCAGTACTTC. This codes for CASRQTSGFTEQYF.

The gene calls are TRBV4-2 and TRBJ2-1; a possible D gene is TRBD1 (5 bases). Germline V gene lookup returns CDR1 LGHNA and CDR2 YNFKEQ. CDR3 size: 17 residues. Trimming removed 0 bases at V and 6 bases at J, with 18 bases between. The CDR3 nucleotides read TGTGCCAGCAGCCAAGATCATGGAACAGGAAGGGTCAATGAGCAGTTCTTC. It codes for CASSQDHGTGRVNEQFF.

In regard to this clone: A read error may produce the germline difference seen at one junction end. The CDR3 region is CASSEGGRQGRQQVF. CDR3 sequence (DNA): TGTGCCAGCAGTGAAGGAGGGAGGCAGGGCCGCCAGCAGGTCTTT. V gene TRBV6-1 combines with J gene TRBJ1-1; possibly TRBD1 for D (5 bases). The CDR3 extends over 15 amino acids. Per germline, CDR1 MNHNS and CDR2 SASEGT.

This CDR3 reads CASSAVAARETQYF. The DNA for the CDR3 is TGTGCCAGCAGTGCGGTAGCGGCGAGGGAGACCCAGTACTTC. This chain connects TRBV6-1 to TRBJ2-5; D may be TRBD2 (6 bases). CDR1 MNHNS and CDR2 SASEGT come from the germline V gene. The V end was cut by 4 bases, the J end by 5 bases, with 14 bases between. This CDR3 contains 14 residues.

The chain employs TRBV5-4 and TRBJ1-2; D gene unclear. Trimming cost V 0 bases and J 3 bases, with 9 bases left between them. CDR1 is SGHNT, CDR2 YYREEE, per germline (reference sequence). This CDR3 has 14 residues. The DNA of the CDR3 is TGTGCCAGCAGCTTGGAAGGCGGGTACTATGGCTACACCTTC. It specifies CASSLEGGYYGYTF.